These 22 T cell receptor beta chains were sequenced from one sample in a study of PD-1 blockade in classical Hodgkin lymphoma. Data came from immunoSEQ multiplex PCR; TCRdb stores just in-frame clones and leaves some out. The sample has some 21,000 clones, around four fifths seen once. This sample's time point: newly diagnosed, previously untreated cHL patient sample. Using magnetic negative selection, the CD4+ T cells were separated out of thawed PBMCs. Source material: CD4+ T cells from blood. The receptors were gathered from a human donor with classical Hodgkin lymphoma.

The V and J genes are TRBV5-1 and TRBJ1-6; no clear D gene. The CDR3 runs to 15 residues. CDR1 is SGHRS and CDR2 is YFSETQ in the germline V gene. V lost 4 bases and J lost 0, with 8 bases in between. The CDR3 spells CASSPWSSYNSPLHF. As DNA, the CDR3 is TGCGCCAGCAGCCCCTGGAGCTCCTATAATTCACCCCTCCACTTT.

A few counts support this clone. The chain recombines TRBV6-5 with TRBJ2-7; unclear D gene. CDR1 and CDR2 from the germline V gene are MNHEY and SVGAGI. The CDR3 totals 11 residues. Trimming removed 5 bases from V and 3 bases from J, with 5 bases in between. CDR3 sequence reads: CASSRLYEQYF. CDR3 nucleotide sequence: TGTGCCAGCAGTCGGCTCTACGAGCAGTACTTC.

CDR3 protein: CASSLGLNEKLFF. The CDR3 region has the DNA TGTGCCAGCAGTTTGGGACTTAATGAAAAACTGTTTTTT. The chain has TRBV27 and TRBJ1-4; possibly TRBD1 for D (5 bases). V lost 3 bases, J lost 4 bases, and 6 bases lay in between. Germline values: CDR1 MNHEY, CDR2 SMNVEV (reference sequence). The CDR3 sequence is 13 residues long.

The chain has TRBV28 and TRBJ2-1; 8 bases map to TRBD1. This CDR3 comprises 16 residues. V trimming: 7 bases; J trimming: 2 bases; junction bases outside the gene matches: 10. From germline, CDR1 is MDHEN and CDR2 SYDVKM. Here the CDR3 DNA reads TGTGCCAGCACCCCCAGGGGGCAAACGGCCTACAATGAGCAGTTCTTC. Amino acid sequence: CASTPRGQTAYNEQFF.

This chain connects TRBV21-1 to TRBJ1-1; the table's D call of TRBD1 was not tested on the DNA. TRBV21-1 is annotated as a pseudogene. The CDR3 sequence is 18 residues long. This CDR3 reads CASSKEVGQGPRNTEAFF. The CDR3 nucleotides are TGTGCCAGCAGCAAAGAGGTGGGACAGGGGCCGAGGAACACTGAAGCTTTCTTT.

The chain has TRBV6-5 and TRBJ1-4, with D possibly matching TRBD1 (6 bases). This CDR3 region has 15 residues. The germline V gene encodes CDR1 MNHEY and CDR2 SVGAGI. Between the trimmed V and J ends, which lost 6 bases and 7 bases, there was a span of 18 bases. The CDR3 loop reads CASSLLRGGAEKLFF. The CDR3 nucleotides read TGTGCCAGCAGCTTACTCAGGGGAGGTGCTGAAAAACTGTTTTTT.

The chain recombines TRBV6-1 with TRBJ2-5, with 8 bases fitting TRBD2. In germline, CDR1 is MNHNS, CDR2 SASEGT. The CDR3 covers 14 residues. J lost 8 bases, V lost 6 bases, and 11 bases had no gene match. CDR3 loop: CASRRSGRFRTQYF. The CDR3 region has the DNA TGTGCCAGCAGGAGGAGCGGGAGATTTCGAACCCAGTACTTC.

The rearrangement links TRBV5-1 to TRBJ1-2; perhaps TRBD1 as D (5 bases). CDR1 is SGHRS and CDR2 is YFSETQ in the germline V gene. The V end lost 4 bases, the J end lost 6 bases, and 13 bases lay between the germline ends. This CDR3 is built from 13 residues. CDR3 region: CASSTPGQNGYTF. As DNA, the CDR3 is TGCGCCAGCAGCACCCCAGGGCAAAATGGCTACACCTTC.

This clone was recorded a few times. The V call is TRBV10-2, the J call TRBJ1-5; the D gene is possibly TRBD1 (6 bases). Germline-derived CDR1 and CDR2 are WSHSY and SAAADI. Deletions cut 0 bases from V and 6 bases from J, with 12 bases between. The CDR3 contains 15 residues. For the CDR3, the DNA is TGCGCCAGCAGTGAGTCGACAGGTCTTGGTCAGCCCCAGCATTTT. Residues: CASSESTGLGQPQHF.

J is TRBJ2-7 and V is TRBV4-1; 14 bases match TRBD2. The germline V gene has CDR1 MGHRA and CDR2 YSYEKL. The CDR3 covers 15 residues. The ends lost 4 bases at V and 3 bases at J; junction bases unmatched: 2. The CDR3 sequence is CASSRGTSGSYEQYF. Written as DNA, the CDR3 is TGCGCCAGCAGCCGCGGGACTAGCGGGAGCTACGAGCAGTACTTC.

This chain connects TRBV7-2 to TRBJ2-3, with TRBD2 matching 7 bases. Trimming cost V 0 bases and J 4 bases; bases outside gene matches: 7. Germline lookup yields CDR1 SGHTA and CDR2 FQGNSA. The CDR3 loop spans 16 amino acids. The CDR3 DNA reads TGTGCCAGCAGCTTAGCCAGTGGCGGGAGCCCAGATACGCAGTATTTT. The encoded protein is CASSLASGGSPDTQYF. The full variable domain, rest sourced from reference TRBV7-2 and TRBJ2-3, is GAGVSQSPSNKVTEKGKDVELRCDPISGHTALYWYRQSLGQGLEFLIYFQGNSAPDKSGLPSDRFSAERTGGSVSTLTIQRTQQEDSAVYLCASSLASGGSPDTQYFGPGTRLTVL.

This chain joins TRBV6-6 and TRBJ2-3; maybe TRBD2 (5 bases). This CDR3 is built from 14 residues. The germline gives CDR1 MNHNY, CDR2 SVGAGI (reference sequence). V was cut by 4 bases and J by 2 bases, with 10 bases left in between. The CDR3 bases are TGTGCCAGCAGTTCGGGATGGAACACAGATACGCAGTATTTT. It yields the protein CASSSGWNTDTQYF.

This clone was picked up one time. The chain employs TRBV29-1 and TRBJ2-7; possibly TRBD1 for D (5 bases). V was shortened by 2 bases and J by 3 bases, with 11 bases between the two germline ends. Germline CDR1 SQVTM, CDR2 ANQGSEA. This CDR3 has 13 amino acids. CDR3 nucleotides: TGCAGCGTTGAATTGGGTAGGGGCTACGAGCAGTACTTC. This gives the protein CSVELGRGYEQYF.

The chain has TRBV29-1 and TRBJ1-3; D is unclear. The V end lost 4 bases, the J end lost 4 bases, and 11 bases lay between the germline ends. Germline values: CDR1 SQVTM, CDR2 ANQGSEA. The CDR3 loop spans 13 amino acids. This CDR3 is CSVAVLSGNTIYF. The CDR3 region has the DNA TGCAGCGTTGCAGTCCTGTCGGGAAACACCATATATTTT.

The V and J genes are TRBV29-1 and TRBJ1-1, with a tentative D call TRBD1 (6 bases). This CDR3 is 16 amino acids long. Germline assignment: CDR1 SQVTM and CDR2 ANQGSEA. V lost 0 bases, J lost 4 bases, and 18 bases lay in between. The CDR3 region has the DNA TGCAGCGTTGAAGATAGGGCCGGGGGGCTGGGCACTGAAGCTTTCTTT. Its protein is CSVEDRAGGLGTEAFF.

V gene TRBV4-2 combines with J gene TRBJ2-2; 8 nucleotides agree with TRBD2. Germline CDR1 is LGHNA and CDR2 is YNFKEQ. This CDR3 contains 16 residues. J gave up 6 bases and V 4 bases, and 10 bases lay outside the gene matches. DNA of the CDR3: TGTGCCAGCAGCCCACCCTCAGCGGGAGTTTCCGGGGAGCTGTTTTTT. It codes for CASSPPSAGVSGELFF.

This chain joins TRBV19 and TRBJ1-5; D call uncertain. Trimming left V 3 bases short and J 4 bases short, with 10 bases between. Germline CDR1 LNHDA, CDR2 SQIVND (reference sequence). This CDR3 region has 14 residues. CDR3 DNA: TGTGCCAGTAGTATTAGGTTACTTAATCAGCCCCAGCATTTT. It codes for CASSIRLLNQPQHF.

V is TRBV5-6 and J is TRBJ2-1; 8 nucleotides match TRBD2. The V segment lost 3 bases and the J segment 6 bases; nucleotides outside the gene matches: 5. CDR3 size: 14 residues. CDR1 and CDR2 (germline): SGHDT, YYEEEE. In DNA form, the CDR3 reads TGTGCCAGCAGCTCGGGGGGGCCGAGCAATGAGCAGTTCTTC. Translated, it gives CASSSGGPSNEQFF.

The chain has TRBV10-3 and TRBJ1-2, with D unclear. This CDR3 contains 13 residues. The V and J ends lost 4 bases and 4 bases respectively, with 10 bases between them. Germline CDR1 is ENHRY and CDR2 is SYGVKD. CDR3 DNA sequence: TGTGCCATCAGTGCGACGGCCCCCTATGGCTACACCTTC. This gives the protein CAISATAPYGYTF.

The chain carries TRBV7-8 and TRBJ1-1, with TRBD1 as a possible D gene (5 bases). Germline V gives CDR1 SGHVS, CDR2 FQNEAQ. This CDR3 region has 14 residues. V shed 4 bases and J shed 3 bases, with 12 bases lying between them. CDR3 in DNA: TGTGCCAGCAGCTCGGGACGCGGTGACACTGAAGCTTTCTTT. Protein product: CASSSGRGDTEAFF.

The rearrangement uses TRBV10-1 and TRBJ2-5, with 9 bases lining up with TRBD1. Germline CDR1 is WNHNN and CDR2 is SYGVQD (reference sequence). V was pared by 8 bases and J by 5 bases, with 12 bases of the junction left unmatched. The CDR3 covers 15 residues. The CDR3 bases are TGCGCCAGCGGCCCCGGACAGGGGTACGGGGAGACCCAGTACTTC. Translated, it gives CASGPGQGYGETQYF.

CDR3 nucleotides: TGTGCCAGCAGCGCCATGGAGCGGTTCACAGATACGCAGTATTTT. Amino acid sequence: CASSAMERFTDTQYF. The chain uses TRBV7-9 and TRBJ2-3; D is possibly TRBD2 (5 bases). The V end lost 5 bases, the J end lost 2 bases, and 14 bases lay between the germline ends. Per germline, CDR1 SEHNR and CDR2 FQNEAQ (reference sequence). This CDR3 has 15 residues.